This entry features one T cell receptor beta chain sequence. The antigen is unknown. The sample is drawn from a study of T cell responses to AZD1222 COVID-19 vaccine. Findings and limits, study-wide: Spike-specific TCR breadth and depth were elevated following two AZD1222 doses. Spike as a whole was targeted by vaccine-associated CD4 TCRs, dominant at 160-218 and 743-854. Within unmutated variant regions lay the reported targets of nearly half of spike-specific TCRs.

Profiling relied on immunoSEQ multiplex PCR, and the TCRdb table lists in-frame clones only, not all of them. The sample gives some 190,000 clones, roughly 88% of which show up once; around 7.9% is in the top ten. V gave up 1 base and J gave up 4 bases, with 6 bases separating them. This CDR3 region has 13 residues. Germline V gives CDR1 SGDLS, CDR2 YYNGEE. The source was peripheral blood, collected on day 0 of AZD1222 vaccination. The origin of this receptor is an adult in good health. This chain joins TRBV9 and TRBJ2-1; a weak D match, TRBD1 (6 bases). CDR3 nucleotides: TGTGCCAGCAGCGTAACAGGGTACAATGAGCAGTTCTTC. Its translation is CASSVTGYNEQFF. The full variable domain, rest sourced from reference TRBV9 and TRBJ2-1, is DSGVTQTPKHLITATGQRVTLRCSPRSGDLSVYWYQQSLDQGLQFLIQYYNGEERAKGNILERFSAQQFPDLHSELNLSSLELGDSALYFCASSVTGYNEQFFGPGTRLTVL.